This T cell receptor beta chain originates from a study of cytomegalovirus exposure and HLA in healthy donors. General study points: In a later analysis, an Asian-associated ancestry cluster reportedly showed fewer N-insertions than the approximately 610-donor mean.

A note on this clone: Its specificity is not known.

Germline CDR1 LGHNT, CDR2 FRNRAP. Losses at the gene ends were 0 bases for V and 6 bases for J; bases not matched to a gene: 13. The CDR3 length is 17 residues. PCR used 60 Vbeta primers and 13 Jbeta primers. Clones were sequenced by immunoSEQ multiplex PCR, and TCRdb holds only the in-frame ones, with some missing. The sample contains about 120,000 clones, roughly 77% of which appear only once. V gene TRBV12-5 combines with J gene TRBJ2-7; 8 bases fit TRBD2. What was sequenced was PBMCs. This TCR was sampled from a man aged 50 to 60 in good health and CMV-seropositive. CDR3 loop: CASGLVFTQREYPEQYF. CDR3 coding DNA: TGTGCTAGTGGTTTGGTATTCACCCAGCGGGAGTATCCCGAGCAGTACTTC.